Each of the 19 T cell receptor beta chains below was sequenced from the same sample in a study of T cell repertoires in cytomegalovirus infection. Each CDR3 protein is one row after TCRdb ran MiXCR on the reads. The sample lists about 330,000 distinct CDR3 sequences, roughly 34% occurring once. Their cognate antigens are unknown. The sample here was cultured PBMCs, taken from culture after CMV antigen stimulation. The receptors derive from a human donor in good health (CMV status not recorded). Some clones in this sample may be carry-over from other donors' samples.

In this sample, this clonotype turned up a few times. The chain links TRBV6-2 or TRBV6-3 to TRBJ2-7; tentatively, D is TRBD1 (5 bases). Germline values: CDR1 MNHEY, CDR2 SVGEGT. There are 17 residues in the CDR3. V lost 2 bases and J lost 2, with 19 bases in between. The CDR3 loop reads CASSYDPQRGLTYEQYV. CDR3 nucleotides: TGTGCCAGCAGTTACGATCCCCAAAGGGGCCTCACCTACGAGCAGTACGTC.

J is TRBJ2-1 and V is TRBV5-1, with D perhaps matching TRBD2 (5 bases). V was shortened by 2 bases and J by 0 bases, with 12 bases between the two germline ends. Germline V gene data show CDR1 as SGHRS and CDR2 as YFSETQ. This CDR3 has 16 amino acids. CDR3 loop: CASSLASTSSYNEQFF. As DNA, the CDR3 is TGCGCCAGCAGCTTAGCTAGCACCAGCTCCTACAATGAGCAGTTCTTC. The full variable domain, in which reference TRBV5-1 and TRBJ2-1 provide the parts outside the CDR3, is KAGVTQTPRYLIKTRGQQVTLSCSPISGHRSVSWYQQTPGQGLQFLFEYFSETQRNKGNFPGRFSGRQFSNSRSEMNVSTLELGDSALYLCASSLASTSSYNEQFFGPGTRLTVL.

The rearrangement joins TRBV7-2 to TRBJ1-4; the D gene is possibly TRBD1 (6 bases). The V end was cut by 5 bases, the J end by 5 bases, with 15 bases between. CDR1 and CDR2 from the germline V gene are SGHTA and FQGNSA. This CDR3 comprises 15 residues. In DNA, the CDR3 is TGTGCCAGCAGCCTCGGGGGCTACAGAAATGAAAAACTGTTTTTT. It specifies CASSLGGYRNEKLFF.

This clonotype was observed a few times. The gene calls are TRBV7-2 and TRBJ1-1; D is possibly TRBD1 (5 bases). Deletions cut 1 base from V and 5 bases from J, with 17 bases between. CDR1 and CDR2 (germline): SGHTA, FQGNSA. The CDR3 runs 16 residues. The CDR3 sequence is CASSLVVRGAGTEAFF. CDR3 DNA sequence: TGTGCCAGCAGCTTAGTCGTACGGGGCGCGGGGACTGAAGCTTTCTTT.

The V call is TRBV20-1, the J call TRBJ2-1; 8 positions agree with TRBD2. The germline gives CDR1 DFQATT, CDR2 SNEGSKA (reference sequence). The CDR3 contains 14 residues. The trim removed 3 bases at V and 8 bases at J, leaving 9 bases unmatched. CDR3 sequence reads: CSASRSGKVDEQFF. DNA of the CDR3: TGCAGTGCTAGCCGTAGCGGGAAAGTCGATGAGCAGTTCTTC.

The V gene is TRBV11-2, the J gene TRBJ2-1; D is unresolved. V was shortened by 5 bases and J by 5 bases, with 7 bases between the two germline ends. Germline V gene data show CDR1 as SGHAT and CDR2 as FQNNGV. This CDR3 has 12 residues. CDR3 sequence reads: CASSRSDNEQFF. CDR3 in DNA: TGTGCCAGCAGCCGCTCAGACAATGAGCAGTTCTTC.

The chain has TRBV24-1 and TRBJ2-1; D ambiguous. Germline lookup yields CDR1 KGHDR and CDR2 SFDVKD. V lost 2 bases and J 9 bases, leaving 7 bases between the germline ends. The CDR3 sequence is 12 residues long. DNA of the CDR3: TGTGCCACCAGTGATTCGATAAGTGAGCAGTTCTTC. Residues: CATSDSISEQFF.

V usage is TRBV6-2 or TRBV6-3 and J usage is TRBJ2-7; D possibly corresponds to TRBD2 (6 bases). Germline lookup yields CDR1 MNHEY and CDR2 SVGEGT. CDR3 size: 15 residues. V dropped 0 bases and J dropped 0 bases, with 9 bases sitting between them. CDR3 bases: TGTGCCAGCAGTTACTCTACTAGCAGCTCCTACGAGCAGTACTTC. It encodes CASSYSTSSSYEQYF.

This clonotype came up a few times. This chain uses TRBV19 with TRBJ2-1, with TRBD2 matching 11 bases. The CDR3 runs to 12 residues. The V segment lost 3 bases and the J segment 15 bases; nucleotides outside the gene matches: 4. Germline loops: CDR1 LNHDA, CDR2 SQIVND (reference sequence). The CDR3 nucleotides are TGTGCCAGTAGTATGTCTAGCGGGAGGCGGTTCTTC. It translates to CASSMSSGRRFF.

CDR3 protein: CATSTPGTGSSYEQYF. The DNA for the CDR3 is TGTGCCACCAGTACCCCCGGGACAGGGTCGTCCTACGAGCAGTACTTC. This rearrangement joins TRBV24-1 to TRBJ2-7; 9 bases line up with TRBD1. The length of the CDR3 is 16 residues. The germline CDR1 and CDR2 sequences are KGHDR and SFDVKD. V lost 6 bases, J lost 1 base, and 9 bases stayed unmatched.

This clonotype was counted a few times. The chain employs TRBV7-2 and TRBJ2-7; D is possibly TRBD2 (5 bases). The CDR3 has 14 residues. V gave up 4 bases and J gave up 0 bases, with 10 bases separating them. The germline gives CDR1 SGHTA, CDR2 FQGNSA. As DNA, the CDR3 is TGTGCCAGCAGCTGGCGGAGGCACTCCTACGAGCAGTACTTC. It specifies CASSWRRHSYEQYF.

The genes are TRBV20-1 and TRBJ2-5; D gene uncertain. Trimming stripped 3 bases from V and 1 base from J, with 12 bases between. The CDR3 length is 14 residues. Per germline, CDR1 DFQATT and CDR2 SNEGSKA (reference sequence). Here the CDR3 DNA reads TGCAGTGCTAGGGACCCTCCGGGCCAAGAGACCCAGTACTTC. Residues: CSARDPPGQETQYF.

The CDR3 nucleotides read TGTGCCAGCAGTTCTATAGCGGGAGAGATAGGAGGGCAAGAGACCCAGTACTTC. It translates to CASSSIAGEIGGQETQYF. The chain combines TRBV28 with TRBJ2-5; TRBD2 agrees at 9 bases. The V gene end was trimmed by 4 bases and the J gene end by 2 bases; junction bases not matched to a gene: 14. The CDR3 is made up of 18 amino acids. The germline CDR1 and CDR2 sequences are MDHEN and SYDVKM.

The CDR3 protein is CASSQASSYNSPLHF. CDR3 nucleotide sequence: TGCGCCAGCAGCCAAGCCAGCTCCTATAATTCACCCCTCCACTTT. The gene calls are TRBV4-1 and TRBJ1-6; D is undetermined. CDR3 length equals 15 residues. The germline V gene encodes CDR1 MGHRA and CDR2 YSYEKL. V was clipped by 1 base and J by 0 bases, with 4 bases between them.

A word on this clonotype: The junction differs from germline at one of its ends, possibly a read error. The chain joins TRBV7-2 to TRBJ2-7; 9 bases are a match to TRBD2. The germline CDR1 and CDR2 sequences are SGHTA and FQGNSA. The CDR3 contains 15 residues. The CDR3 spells CASSLFSSGNYGQYF. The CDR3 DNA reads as TGTGCCAGCAGCTTATTCTCTAGCGGGAACTACGGGCAGTACTTC.

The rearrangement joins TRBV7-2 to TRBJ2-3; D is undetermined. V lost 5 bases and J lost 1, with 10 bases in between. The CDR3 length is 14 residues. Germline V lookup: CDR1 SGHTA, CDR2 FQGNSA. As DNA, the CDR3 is TGTGCCAGCAGCGCCGATAGGGGCACAGATACGCAGTATTTT. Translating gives CASSADRGTDTQYF.

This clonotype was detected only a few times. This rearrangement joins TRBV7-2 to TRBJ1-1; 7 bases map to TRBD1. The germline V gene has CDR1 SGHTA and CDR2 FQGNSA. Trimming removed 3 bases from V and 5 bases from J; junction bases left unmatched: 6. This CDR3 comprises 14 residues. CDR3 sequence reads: CASSLADRETEAFF. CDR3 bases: TGTGCCAGCAGCTTGGCCGACAGGGAGACTGAAGCTTTCTTT. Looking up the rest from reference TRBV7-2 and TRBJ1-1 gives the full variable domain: GAGVSQSPSNKVTEKGKDVELRCDPISGHTALYWYRQSLGQGLEFLIYFQGNSAPDKSGLPSDRFSAERTGGSVSTLTIQRTQQEDSAVYLCASSLADRETEAFFGQGTRLTVV.

CDR3 in DNA: TGTGCCAGCAGCCAAGTACGCAACCTCAGGACTAGCGGGAGACCCGTACCAAATGAGCAGTTCTTC. Translation: CASSQVRNLRTSGRPVPNEQFF. J is TRBJ2-1 and V is TRBV4-2; TRBD2 agrees at 13 bases. CDR1 is LGHNA, CDR2 YNFKEQ, per germline. CDR3 size: 22 residues. The junction had 22 bases not matched to a gene; V was cut back by 1 base and J by 7 bases.

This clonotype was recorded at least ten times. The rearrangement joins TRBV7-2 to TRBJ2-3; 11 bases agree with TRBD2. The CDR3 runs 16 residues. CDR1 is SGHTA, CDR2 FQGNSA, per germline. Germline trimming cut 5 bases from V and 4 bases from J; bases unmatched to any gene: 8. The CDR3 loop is CASSISTSGNADTQYF. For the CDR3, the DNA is TGTGCCAGCAGCATATCGACTAGCGGGAACGCAGATACGCAGTATTTT. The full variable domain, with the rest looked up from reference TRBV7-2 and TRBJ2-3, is GAGVSQSPSNKVTEKGKDVELRCDPISGHTALYWYRQSLGQGLEFLIYFQGNSAPDKSGLPSDRFSAERTGGSVSTLTIQRTQQEDSAVYLCASSISTSGNADTQYFGPGTRLTVL.